Each of the 5 T cell receptor beta chains below was sequenced from the same sample in a study of early T cells in non-severe SARS-CoV-2 infection. TCRdb used MiXCR to reprocess the 5' RACE reads, holding one entry per CDR3 protein. The data contain more than 15,000 distinct CDR3 sequences, about 6% of them singletons. Here the sequenced sample was whole blood, taken at baseline. Receptor source: an adult who was a healthcare worker with PCR-confirmed SARS-CoV-2 infection or an uninfected control (not recorded which).

By its share, this clonotype is medium-sized. The gene calls are TRBV7-6 and TRBJ2-7; 7 bases map to TRBD2. After removal of 5 bases from V and 6 bases from J, the junction contained 4 bases not matched to a gene. From germline, CDR1 is SGHVS and CDR2 FNYEAQ. The CDR3 runs 12 residues. CDR3 residues: CASSPWGGEQYF. CDR3 DNA sequence: TGTGCCAGCAGCCCTTGGGGGGGCGAGCAGTACTTC.

This clonotype appeared a few times. The chain joins TRBV6-6 to TRBJ1-1; 10 bases line up with TRBD1. The V and J ends lost 4 bases and 5 bases, in that order; junction bases with no gene match: 4. The CDR3 runs to 14 residues. Germline V CDR1 and CDR2: MNHNY, SVGAGI (reference sequence). CDR3 sequence (DNA): TGTGCCAGCAGTTTCGGGACAGGGGTTACTGAAGCTTTCTTT. Translated: CASSFGTGVTEAFF.

This clonotype was counted many times. The chain uses TRBV7-6 and TRBJ1-5; D is uncertain. Deletions cut 1 base from V and 7 bases from J, with 11 bases between. In germline, CDR1 is SGHVS, CDR2 FNYEAQ. There are 14 residues in the CDR3. CDR3 region: CASSLVQAGQPQHF. The CDR3 DNA reads as TGTGCCAGCAGCTTAGTCCAGGCCGGACAGCCCCAGCATTTT.

This clonotype has at least ten counts. The chain carries TRBV10-3 and TRBJ2-1; D possibly matches TRBD1 or TRBD2 (5 bases each). The germline CDR1 and CDR2 sequences are ENHRY and SYGVKD. Deletions cut 5 bases from V and 5 bases from J, with 28 bases between. CDR3 size: 19 residues. The CDR3 sequence: CAISLKGTHDRAGNNEQFF. CDR3 nucleotide sequence: TGTGCCATCAGTCTCAAAGGGACGCATGACCGTGCTGGCAACAATGAGCAGTTCTTC.

This clonotype was seen many times. The CDR3 loop is CASTTGSTGELFF. DNA of the CDR3: TGTGCCAGCACCACTGGGAGCACCGGGGAGCTGTTTTTT. This chain connects TRBV2 to TRBJ2-2; the D gene is possibly TRBD2 (5 bases). Germline CDR1 is SNHLY and CDR2 is FYNNEI. V was clipped by 7 bases and J by 4 bases, with 10 bases between them. The CDR3 runs 13 residues.